This TCR beta chain was sequenced in a study of blood T cell repertoires in COVID-19. Study-level information: Researchers got acute and convalescent COVID-19 samples from the United States, Italy and Spain. Sources were T cells, B-cell-depleted T cells, or PBMCs; the material itself was cDNA or gDNA.

Per the original methods: Reference gene primer amplification gave estimated nucleated cell counts. Data came from immunoSEQ multiplex PCR; TCRdb stores just in-frame clones and leaves some out. V and J calls plus clone size are reproduced from that table; the DNA served to infer D and trimming. Of 180,000 or so clones listed, approximately 85% are singletons. The CDR3 covers 13 residues. Germline loops: CDR1 GTSNPN, CDR2 SVGIG (reference sequence). The V gene lost 3 bases and the J gene lost 3 bases, with 12 bases spanning the gap. The clonotype comes from an elderly woman with acute or convalescent COVID-19. The chain joins TRBV30 to TRBJ2-7; TRBD2 is a possible D gene (6 bases). Source material: peripheral blood. CDR3 nucleotides: TGTGCCTGGAGCCGTGGCGGGGACTACGAGCAGTACTTC. Protein: CAWSRGGDYEQYF.